This T cell receptor (beta chain) is drawn from a study of blood T cell repertoires in COVID-19. Whole-study context: Specimens from acute and convalescent COVID-19 originated in the United States, Italy and Spain. Sources were T cells, B-cell-depleted T cells, or PBMCs; the material itself was cDNA or gDNA.

Trimming took 5 bases from V and 7 from J, leaving 13 bases between them. Germline CDR1 and CDR2: KGHDR and SFDVKD. The CDR3 covers 14 residues. How the authors handled the data: Amplified reference gene primers provided the basis for estimating nucleated cell counts. Profiling relied on immunoSEQ multiplex PCR, and the TCRdb table lists in-frame clones only, not all of them. That table gives V, J and clone size, and the DNA gave D and trimming. The data hold about 72,000 clones, with about 85% observed a single time. This receptor was taken from a woman at least 80 years old with active or convalescent COVID-19. The sequencing input was peripheral blood. V gene TRBV24-1 combines with J gene TRBJ2-2; perhaps TRBD1 as D (6 bases). As DNA, the CDR3 is TGTGCCACCAGTGGAAACAGGGCTGTCGGGGAGCTGTTTTTT. This encodes CATSGNRAVGELFF.